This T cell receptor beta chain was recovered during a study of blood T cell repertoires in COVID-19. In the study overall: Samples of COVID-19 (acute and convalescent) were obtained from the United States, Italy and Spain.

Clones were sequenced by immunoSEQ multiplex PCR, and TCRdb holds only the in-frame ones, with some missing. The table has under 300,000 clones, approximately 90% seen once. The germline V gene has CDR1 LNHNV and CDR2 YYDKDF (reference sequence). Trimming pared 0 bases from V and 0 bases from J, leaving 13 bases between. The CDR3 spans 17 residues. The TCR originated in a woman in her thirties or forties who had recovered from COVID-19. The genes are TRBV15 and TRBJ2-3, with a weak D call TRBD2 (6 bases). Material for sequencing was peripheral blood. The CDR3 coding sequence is TGTGCCACCAGCAGAGATTTCGGGCTAGCGAGCACAGATACGCAGTATTTT. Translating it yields CATSRDFGLASTDTQYF.